The text below deals with one T cell receptor beta chain. Which antigen it targets is not known. No base quality values were provided; no much bigger clone lies one nucleotide off. The time point label here, explained by the study, means: cycle 4 day 1 (C4D1), after 6 weeks of nivolumab. Relapse after autologous stem cell transplantation had occurred in all trial patients, and cohorts A, B and C were distinguished by prior brentuximab vedotin exposure. The trial cohort was composed of some 57 patients with relapsed/refractory classical Hodgkin lymphoma, for whom complete response, partial response or progressive disease was recorded as best overall response. Trial patients were treated with single-agent nivolumab in the multi-cohort phase II CheckMate 205 trial. An independent review committee assessed best overall response by applying the 2007 International Working Group response criteria. Trial PBMCs were obtained immediately prior to nivolumab initiation (C1D1) and on therapy at cycle 2 day 1 and cycle 4 day 1. Peripheral blood was collected in 8 mL Vacutainer Cell Preparation Tubes, from which PBMCs were isolated by centrifugation and then cryopreserved.

The Qiagen DNeasy kit was used to extract genomic DNA both from unsorted PBMCs and from the negatively selected CD4+ and CD8+ fractions. Using primers that anneal to V and J segments, immunoSEQ multiplex PCR amplified the TCR beta CDR3 regions. A synthetic immune receptor repertoire was used to minimize amplification bias, and any residual bias was removed computationally once sequencing was done. The original methods were these. Custom Python scripts were used to quantify repertoire diversity as the Shannon entropy index. Unsorted, CD4+ and CD8+ repertoires were analyzed separately, except for combined analyses in which CD4+ and CD8+ sequences were merged in silico. A clone counted as expanded when the clone's frequency after treatment rose at least 2-fold relative to C1D1, and clones undetected at baseline were given a pseudocount of 0.5. Singleton clones were defined as clones with 0 or 1 copy at C1D1, and non-singleton clones were defined as clones with 2 or more copies. Clones expanded in unsorted samples were annotated as CD4+, CD8+ or unknown by matching protein sequences in sorted samples from the same patient. Wilcoxon tests were applied to paired samples to test diversity changes from C1D1 to C4D1. Not all clones reach the TCRdb copy of this immuneACCESS table, which keeps in-frame sequences only. Checked studies attribute under half of the gap to unresolved V genes and leave the rest unexplained. From that table come the V and J calls and clone size; the DNA was used to work out D and trimming. In all, the sample holds some 100,000 clones, and under 95% of those were seen once. The top ten clonotypes cover roughly 2% of the sample.

The germline V gene encodes CDR1 MDHEN and CDR2 SYDVKM. Relative to germline, V is 6 bases shorter and J is 3 bases shorter, with 18 bases between their ends. From cysteine to phenylalanine, the CDR3 is 15 amino acids long. This entry keeps only the CDR3 DNA: 45 bases, framed from base 1. The source of the sample is a study of PD-1 blockade in classical Hodgkin lymphoma (dated by TCRdb to the early 2020s). Notes on the research overall: Nivolumab dosing was 3 mg/kg intravenously every 2 weeks, continuing until either disease progression or unacceptable toxicity. A peripheral blood immune signature of response to PD-1 blockade in classical Hodgkin lymphoma was defined using TCR beta sequencing and CyTOF.

Summary of the overall study and its limitations: Among trial patients, those achieving complete response had baseline diversity similar to that of newly diagnosed patients, while diversity was significantly lower in partial responders and progressors. CD4+ but not CD8+ TCR diversity rose significantly by C4D1 (p=0.0027 vs p=0.16), most apparent in complete responders (p=0.02). The study was restricted to a single clinical trial cohort, and the causes of repertoire differences, possibly disease activity or prior therapy, were left undefined. Baseline TCR diversity was reported as lower in newly diagnosed patients than in healthy donors, and lower still in relapsed/refractory patients. Patients starting nivolumab less than 1 year after ASCT had lower diversity and were excluded from later analyses to avoid confounding by immune reconstitution.

The receptor chain draws on TRBV28 and TRBJ2-7; the D gene is tentatively TRBD1 or TRBD2, each matching 6 bases. This TCR derives from a human donor with classical Hodgkin lymphoma. The specimen comprised peripheral blood mononuclear cells (PBMCs), sampled before the fourth cycle of nivolumab. The DNA is as follows: TGTGCCAGCAGCTCCCCAGGAAGGGGGGTCTACGAGCAGTACTTC. It translates as CASSSPGRGVYEQYF. Full variable domain (CDR3 extended with the reference TRBV28 and TRBJ2-7 proteins): DVKVTQSSRYLVKRTGEKVFLECVQDMDHENMFWYRQDPGLGLRLIYFSYDVKMKEKGDIPEGYSVSREKKERFSLILESASTNQTSMYLCASSSPGRGVYEQYFGPGTRLTVT.